This T cell receptor beta chain was captured in a study of read filtering for tumor transcriptome and immune sequencing. Whole-study context: Transcriptome libraries were built from DNase-treated RNA.

Overall study findings and caveats: RNA-seq captured clonotypes less deeply and reliably than IR-seq.

From 350 to 500 ng of RNA, a library with molecular barcoded alpha/delta and beta/gamma adaptors was made. One entry per CDR3 protein results from TCRdb running MiXCR on the reads. This sample has about 39,000 distinct CDR3 sequences; 13% to 15% occur once, and the top ten carry around 6.5%. This clonotype was detected a few times. The antigen is not known. This is likely a read error, given that the CDR3 carries no conserved phenylalanine or tryptophan at its end. Germline V gene lookup returns CDR1 DFQATT and CDR2 SNEGSKA (reference sequence). The CDR3 covers 14 residues. Deletions cut 1 base from V and 6 bases from J, with 15 bases between.

Sequenced input: a population of CD138-negative cells sorted from bone marrow. The sequence came from a donor aged 40 or over with multiple myeloma. V gene TRBV20-1 combines with J gene TRBJ1-2; unclear D gene. The CDR3 region has the DNA TGCAGTGCTAGAGTCAAACGAGCTTACGATGGCTACACCTTG. It encodes CSARVKRAYDGYTL.